The 32 T cell receptor beta chains reported below all come from one sample, sequenced in a study of monozygotic twins with inflammatory bowel disease. From the 5' RACE reads, TCRdb lists one entry per CDR3 protein and no DNA. The sample totals about 160,000 distinct CDR3 sequences. The sample was blood. Every receptor here comes from a human donor with ulcerative colitis or Crohn's disease, or a healthy co-twin of an affected twin (not recorded which).

The chain carries TRBV10-3 and TRBJ2-7; TCRdb gives TRBD2 as the D gene, but with no DNA this cannot be confirmed. CDR1 and CDR2 from the germline V gene are ENHRY and SYGVKD. The CDR3 contains 13 residues. The CDR3 reads CAIAGLAGHEQYF.

This chain uses TRBV20-1 with TRBJ1-2; the TRBD1 assignment by TCRdb is unverifiable without DNA. The length of the CDR3 is 17 residues. Germline V CDR1 and CDR2: DFQATT, SNEGSKA (reference sequence). CDR3 sequence: CSARDPRTGLSNYGYTF.

V is TRBV20-1 and J is TRBJ2-7. CDR1 DFQATT and CDR2 SNEGSKA come from the germline V gene (reference sequence). The CDR3 has 11 residues. CDR3: CSARGRREQYF.

The gene calls are TRBV27 and TRBJ1-2; TCRdb's D call, TRBD1, is unchecked because there is no DNA. This CDR3 is built from 13 residues. Germline CDR1 is MNHEY and CDR2 is SMNVEV (reference sequence). This chain's CDR3 is CASSSTGQYGYTF.

This sequence joins TRBV7-9 and TRBJ2-7; TCRdb proposes TRBD1, but this gene call is untestable without DNA. This CDR3 region has 15 residues. The V gene's germline CDR1 is SEHNR and CDR2 FQNEAQ (reference sequence). The chain's CDR3 is CASSWTGGGLYEQYF.

CDR3 loop: CSVEVLGGNTIYF. The chain has TRBV29-1 and TRBJ1-3. CDR1 and CDR2 from the germline V gene are SQVTM and ANQGSEA. This CDR3 has 13 amino acids.

The chain combines TRBV20-1 with TRBJ2-7; the TCRdb D gene call, TRBD1, has no DNA to confirm it. There are 14 residues in the CDR3. Germline CDR1 DFQATT, CDR2 SNEGSKA (reference sequence). CDR3 sequence: CSARAPTGADEQYF.

V usage is TRBV10-2 and J usage is TRBJ1-2; TCRdb reports TRBD1, a call that lacks DNA to check it against. CDR3 size: 14 residues. CDR1 and CDR2 (germline): WSHSY, SAAADI. This CDR3 reads CASTRSRQHYGYTF.

This chain joins TRBV6-1 and TRBJ1-2; the TCRdb D gene call, TRBD1, has no DNA to confirm it. The CDR3 extends over 17 amino acids. Germline V CDR1 and CDR2: MNHNS, SASEGT. CDR3: CASSPQGTQGPSYGYTF.

V is TRBV14 and J is TRBJ2-5. Germline loops: CDR1 SGHDN, CDR2 FVKESK. This CDR3 is built from 13 residues. This CDR3 reads CASSQELVQAQYF.

The chain joins TRBV5-1 to TRBJ1-6. Germline values: CDR1 SGHRS, CDR2 YFSETQ. This CDR3 contains 14 residues. The CDR3 region is CASSLALTNSPLHF.

The chain recombines TRBV5-4 with TRBJ1-4; TCRdb's D call of TRBD1 is untestable without DNA. Germline V gene data show CDR1 as SGHNT and CDR2 as YYREEE (reference sequence). CDR3 size: 13 residues. The CDR3 reads CASSLRADEKLFF.

The chain employs TRBV2 and TRBJ2-3; TCRdb designates TRBD1, a call that cannot be tested without DNA. Looked up from germline, CDR1 is SNHLY and CDR2 is FYNNEI. The CDR3 length is 14 residues. The CDR3 reads CARGQSSSTDTQYF.

The chain carries TRBV11-2 and TRBJ2-2; the TCRdb call, TRBD1, lacks DNA for checking. This CDR3 is built from 13 residues. Germline V gene sequence: CDR1 SGHAT, CDR2 FQNNGV. The CDR3 region is CASSPGYTGELFF.

V is TRBV19 and J is TRBJ1-5; no DNA is available, so the TRBD1 call from TCRdb remains unchecked. The CDR3 runs to 14 residues. Germline V lookup: CDR1 LNHDA, CDR2 SQIVND (reference sequence). This CDR3 reads CASSTGESNQPQHF. Complete variable domain (other parts from reference TRBV19 and TRBJ1-5): DGGITQSPKYLFRKEGQNVTLSCEQNLNHDAMYWYRQDPGQGLRLIYYSQIVNDFQKGDIAEGYSVSREKKESFPLTVTSAQKNPTAFYLCASSTGESNQPQHFGDGTRLSIL.

This chain links TRBV18 with TRBJ2-1; TCRdb reports TRBD2, a call that lacks DNA to check it against. Germline V gives CDR1 KGHSH, CDR2 LQKENI. The CDR3 is 20 amino acids. The CDR3 here is CASSFAVTSGSSGKANEQFF.

The gene calls are TRBV5-1 and TRBJ2-5. The CDR3 spans 13 residues. CDR1 SGHRS and CDR2 YFSETQ come from the germline V gene. This chain's CDR3 is CASSSGDQETQYF.

The CDR3 sequence is CATSDWGENEQFF. The gene calls are TRBV24-1 and TRBJ2-1; TCRdb picks TRBD1, but there is no DNA to check that call. This CDR3 spans 13 amino acids. Germline CDR1 KGHDR, CDR2 SFDVKD.

The chain carries TRBV3-1 and TRBJ2-5; the D call of TRBD2 rests on TCRdb alone, since no DNA is present to check it. The CDR3 is 15 amino acids. Germline CDR1 reads LGHDT; CDR2 reads YNNKEL (reference sequence). The CDR3 loop reads CASSHLPAVQETQYF.

The V and J genes are TRBV5-5 and TRBJ1-5. Germline-derived CDR1 and CDR2 are SGHKS and YYEKEE (reference sequence). There are 14 residues in the CDR3. The CDR3 loop is CASSLSWTDQPQHF.

The CDR3 spells CASSLGASNTEAFF. The chain is built from TRBV5-1 and TRBJ1-1; the D gene TCRdb calls, TRBD1, cannot be checked with no DNA. CDR3 length: 14 amino acids. From germline, CDR1 is SGHRS and CDR2 YFSETQ.

This chain links TRBV7-6 with TRBJ1-1; TCRdb picks TRBD1, but there is no DNA to check that call. CDR3 length: 15 amino acids. Germline V gives CDR1 SGHVS, CDR2 FNYEAQ. The CDR3 protein is CASSLRDSTNTEAFF.

The chain combines TRBV20-1 with TRBJ1-2; the D gene TCRdb calls, TRBD1, cannot be checked with no DNA. This CDR3 comprises 14 residues. CDR1 and CDR2 (germline): DFQATT, SNEGSKA (reference sequence). The CDR3: CSARGSQGMDGYTF.

The rearrangement uses TRBV5-6 and TRBJ2-7; absent DNA, TCRdb's TRBD1 call cannot be checked. Germline CDR1 SGHDT, CDR2 YYEEEE. The CDR3 spans 14 residues. CDR3 amino acids: CASSLRGASYEQYF.

The chain uses TRBV6-5 and TRBJ2-7; as DNA is missing, the TRBD2 call by TCRdb cannot be tested. CDR1 MNHEY and CDR2 SVGAGI come from the germline V gene. There are 16 residues in the CDR3. This CDR3 reads CASSYGTSGHSYEQYF.

This chain uses TRBV10-2 with TRBJ1-5. The CDR3 is 13 amino acids. In germline, CDR1 is WSHSY, CDR2 SAAADI. The CDR3 sequence: CASSEFSNQPQHF.

The chain carries TRBV20-1 and TRBJ2-1; TCRdb designates TRBD1, a call that cannot be tested without DNA. Germline values: CDR1 DFQATT, CDR2 SNEGSKA (reference sequence). The CDR3 runs 16 residues. Here the CDR3 reads CSARDLKGGREYEQFF.

The chain uses TRBV19 and TRBJ2-7; TCRdb's D call, TRBD2, is unchecked because there is no DNA. The CDR3 is made up of 15 amino acids. Germline V CDR1 and CDR2: LNHDA, SQIVND (reference sequence). CDR3 sequence: CASSILTSGRYEQYF.

CDR3: CASSPGRGYTF. The chain links TRBV4-1 to TRBJ1-2; there is no DNA to check the TCRdb D call of TRBD1. The CDR3 sequence is 11 residues long. The germline V gene has CDR1 MGHRA and CDR2 YSYEKL.

The CDR3 here is CSAPGLAGGHAKNIQYF. The V and J genes are TRBV20-1 and TRBJ2-4; absent DNA, TCRdb's TRBD2 call cannot be checked. Germline V gene sequence: CDR1 DFQATT, CDR2 SNEGSKA (reference sequence). This CDR3 contains 17 residues.

J is TRBJ2-5 and V is TRBV4-1; TCRdb's D call, TRBD1, is unchecked because there is no DNA. Germline V gene data show CDR1 as MGHRA and CDR2 as YSYEKL. The CDR3 has 13 amino acids. CDR3 region: CASGFGGQETQYF.

The chain carries TRBV10-3 and TRBJ1-1; the D gene TCRdb calls, TRBD1, cannot be checked with no DNA. The length of the CDR3 is 17 residues. Germline V gene data show CDR1 as ENHRY and CDR2 as SYGVKD. The chain's CDR3 is CAISSIPGQGTNTEAFF.